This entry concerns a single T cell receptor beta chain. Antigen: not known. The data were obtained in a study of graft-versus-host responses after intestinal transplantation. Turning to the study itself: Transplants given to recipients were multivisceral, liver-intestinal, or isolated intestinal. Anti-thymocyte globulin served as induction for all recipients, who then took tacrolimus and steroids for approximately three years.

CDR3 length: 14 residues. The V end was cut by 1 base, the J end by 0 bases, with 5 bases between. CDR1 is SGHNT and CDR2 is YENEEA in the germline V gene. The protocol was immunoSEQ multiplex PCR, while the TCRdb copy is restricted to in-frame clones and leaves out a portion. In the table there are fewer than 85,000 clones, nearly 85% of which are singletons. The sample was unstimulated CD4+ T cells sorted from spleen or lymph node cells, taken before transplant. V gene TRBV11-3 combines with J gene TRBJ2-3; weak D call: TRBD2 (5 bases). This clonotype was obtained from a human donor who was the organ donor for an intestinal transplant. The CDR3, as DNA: TGTGCCAGCAGCTTAGGGACTAGCACAGATACGCAGTATTTT. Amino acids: CASSLGTSTDTQYF.